A selection of T cell receptor beta chains follows, all from one sample in a study of blood T cell repertoires in COVID-19. Clones were sequenced by immunoSEQ multiplex PCR, and TCRdb holds only the in-frame ones, with some missing. The sample has under 75,000 clones; around 90% are singletons. Specimen: peripheral blood. The receptor set was obtained from a man aged 45-65 years with active COVID-19. Both conserved end residues are part of each CDR3. The order of the fields is CDR3 protein, CDR3 DNA, V gene, D gene, J gene, clone size. A D gene is named only where the DNA matches it firmly. Rows give clone size only sometimes, using once, few, many, or a class for an expanded clone.

cdr3_aa: CASSQARGRNSPLHF
cdr3_nt: TGCGCCAGCAGCCAAGCCAGGGGTCGTAATTCACCCCTCCACTTT
v_call: TRBV4-1
d_call: -
j_call: TRBJ1-6
clone_size: -

cdr3_aa: CASSLGGTGELFF
cdr3_nt: TGTGCCAGCAGTTTAGGCGGGACCGGGGAGCTGTTTTTT
v_call: TRBV12-3/TRBV12-4
d_call: -
j_call: TRBJ2-2
clone_size: -

cdr3_aa: CASNPQNQPQHF
cdr3_nt: TGTGCCAGCAATCCCCAGAATCAGCCCCAGCATTTT
v_call: TRBV2
d_call: -
j_call: TRBJ1-5
clone_size: -

cdr3_aa: CASSSTPGLAVNNEQFF
cdr3_nt: TGTGCCAGCAGCTCTACACCGGGACTAGCGGTTAATAATGAGCAGTTCTTC
v_call: TRBV7-9
d_call: TRBD2
j_call: TRBJ2-1
clone_size: -

cdr3_aa: CASSAGENTEAFF
cdr3_nt: TGTGCCAGCAGTGCTGGAGAGAACACTGAAGCTTTCTTT
v_call: TRBV2
d_call: -
j_call: TRBJ1-1
clone_size: -

cdr3_aa: CASSLTSGLYNEQFF
cdr3_nt: TGTGCCAGCAGCTTGACTAGCGGGCTATACAATGAGCAGTTCTTC
v_call: TRBV7-8
d_call: TRBD2
j_call: TRBJ2-1
clone_size: few

cdr3_aa: CASSRSGGEQYF
cdr3_nt: TGTGCCAGCAGCCGTAGCGGGGGCGAGCAGTACTTC
v_call: TRBV7-2
d_call: TRBD2
j_call: TRBJ2-7
clone_size: -

cdr3_aa: CASSSEQGRTEAFF
cdr3_nt: TGCGCCAGCAGCTCGGAACAGGGAAGGACTGAAGCTTTCTTT
v_call: TRBV5-1
d_call: -
j_call: TRBJ1-1
clone_size: -

cdr3_aa: CASRPMTTYEQYF
cdr3_nt: TGTGCCAGCAGGCCAATGACTACCTACGAGCAGTACTTC
v_call: TRBV2
d_call: -
j_call: TRBJ2-7
clone_size: -

cdr3_aa: CASSISGGVGETQYF
cdr3_nt: TGTGCCAGTAGTATTTCCGGGGGTGTCGGGGAGACCCAGTACTTC
v_call: TRBV19
d_call: -
j_call: TRBJ2-5
clone_size: -

cdr3_aa: CASRTGTSAWETQYF
cdr3_nt: TGTGCCAGCAGGACCGGGACTAGTGCATGGGAGACCCAGTACTTC
v_call: TRBV2
d_call: TRBD2
j_call: TRBJ2-5
clone_size: -

cdr3_aa: CASSPGTARGDTQYF
cdr3_nt: TGCGCCAGCAGCCCCGGGACAGCCCGGGGAGATACGCAGTATTTT
v_call: TRBV5-1
d_call: TRBD1
j_call: TRBJ2-3
clone_size: -

cdr3_aa: CAITWEGGQYF
cdr3_nt: TGTGCCATCACCTGGGAGGGTGGGCAGTACTTC
v_call: TRBV6-5
d_call: TRBD2
j_call: TRBJ2-7
clone_size: -

cdr3_aa: CASSLDRGKTQYF
cdr3_nt: TGTGCCAGCAGTCTTGACAGGGGAAAGACCCAGTACTTC
v_call: TRBV2
d_call: TRBD1
j_call: TRBJ2-5
clone_size: -

cdr3_aa: CAWRRGGRETQYF
cdr3_nt: TGTGCCTGGAGGCGGGGGGGTCGGGAGACCCAGTACTTC
v_call: TRBV30
d_call: TRBD2
j_call: TRBJ2-5
clone_size: -

cdr3_aa: CASSYGVLRGYTF
cdr3_nt: TGTGCCAGCAGCTACGGGGTCCTGAGGGGCTACACCTTC
v_call: TRBV12-3/TRBV12-4
d_call: -
j_call: TRBJ1-2
clone_size: -

cdr3_aa: CAWSEVDRYNYGYTF
cdr3_nt: TGTGCCTGGAGTGAGGTCGACAGGTATAACTATGGCTACACCTTC
v_call: TRBV30
d_call: -
j_call: TRBJ1-2
clone_size: -

cdr3_aa: CASSLQGGNEKLFF
cdr3_nt: TGTGCCAGCAGCCTACAGGGCGGGAATGAAAAACTGTTTTTT
v_call: TRBV9
d_call: -
j_call: TRBJ1-4
clone_size: once

cdr3_aa: CASRRTGTSGNTIYF
cdr3_nt: TGTGCCAGCAGACGGACAGGGACCTCTGGAAACACCATATATTTT
v_call: TRBV6-5
d_call: TRBD1
j_call: TRBJ1-3
clone_size: -

cdr3_aa: CASSLGQSNSPLHF
cdr3_nt: TGCGCCAGCAGCTTGGGACAGTCGAATTCACCCCTCCACTTT
v_call: TRBV5-1
d_call: -
j_call: TRBJ1-6
clone_size: -

cdr3_aa: CASSAGEGETQYF
cdr3_nt: TGTGCCAGCAGTGCGGGGGAGGGAGAGACCCAGTACTTC
v_call: TRBV6-7
d_call: TRBD2
j_call: TRBJ2-5
clone_size: -

cdr3_aa: CASIPGVFNTGELFF
cdr3_nt: TGTGCCAGCATACCCGGGGTTTTCAACACCGGGGAGCTGTTTTTT
v_call: TRBV7-2
d_call: -
j_call: TRBJ2-2
clone_size: -

cdr3_aa: CAISSPGSYSGNTIYF
cdr3_nt: TGTGCCATCAGTTCCCCGGGGTCCTACTCTGGAAACACCATATATTTT
v_call: TRBV10-3
d_call: -
j_call: TRBJ1-3
clone_size: -

cdr3_aa: CASSPGLAGATNTDTQYF
cdr3_nt: TGTGCCAGCTCACCAGGACTAGCGGGGGCTACCAACACAGATACGCAGTATTTT
v_call: TRBV18
d_call: TRBD2
j_call: TRBJ2-3
clone_size: -

cdr3_aa: CASSLQGMDGYTF
cdr3_nt: TGTGCCAGCAGCTTACAGGGTATGGATGGCTACACCTTC
v_call: TRBV7-9
d_call: -
j_call: TRBJ1-2
clone_size: -

cdr3_aa: CASSYSDRGRYEQYF
cdr3_nt: TGTGCCAGCAGTTACTCGGACAGGGGGCGGTACGAGCAGTACTTC
v_call: TRBV6-5
d_call: TRBD1
j_call: TRBJ2-7
clone_size: -